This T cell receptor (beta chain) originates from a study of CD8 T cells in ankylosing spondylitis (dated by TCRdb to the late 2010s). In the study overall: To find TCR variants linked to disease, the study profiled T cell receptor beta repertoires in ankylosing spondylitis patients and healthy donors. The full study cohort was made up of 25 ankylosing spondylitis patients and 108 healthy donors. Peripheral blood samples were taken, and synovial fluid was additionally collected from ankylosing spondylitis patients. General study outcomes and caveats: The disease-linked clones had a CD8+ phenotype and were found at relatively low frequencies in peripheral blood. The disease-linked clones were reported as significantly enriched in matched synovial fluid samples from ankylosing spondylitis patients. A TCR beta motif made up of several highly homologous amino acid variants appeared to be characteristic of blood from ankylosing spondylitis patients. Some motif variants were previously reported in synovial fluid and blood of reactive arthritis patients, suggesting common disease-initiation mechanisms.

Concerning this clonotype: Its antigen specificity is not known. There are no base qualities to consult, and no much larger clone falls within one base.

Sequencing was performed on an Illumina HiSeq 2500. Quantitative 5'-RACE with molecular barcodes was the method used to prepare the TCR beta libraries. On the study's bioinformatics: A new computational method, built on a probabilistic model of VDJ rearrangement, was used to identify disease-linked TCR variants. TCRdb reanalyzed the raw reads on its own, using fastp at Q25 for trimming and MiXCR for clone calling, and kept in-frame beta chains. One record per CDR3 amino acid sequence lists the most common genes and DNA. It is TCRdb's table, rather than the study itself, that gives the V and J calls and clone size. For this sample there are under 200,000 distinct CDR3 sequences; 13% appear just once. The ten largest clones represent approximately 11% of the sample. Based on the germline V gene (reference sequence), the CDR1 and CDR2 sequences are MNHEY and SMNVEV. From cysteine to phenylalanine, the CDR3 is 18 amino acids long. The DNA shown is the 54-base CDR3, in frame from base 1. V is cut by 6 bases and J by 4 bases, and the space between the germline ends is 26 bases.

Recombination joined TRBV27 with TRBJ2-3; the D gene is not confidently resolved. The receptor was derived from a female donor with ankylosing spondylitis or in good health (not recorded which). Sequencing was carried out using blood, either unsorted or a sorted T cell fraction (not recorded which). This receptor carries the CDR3 CASSRMGSFPLGADTQYF. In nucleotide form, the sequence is TGTGCCAGCAGCCGAATGGGGTCTTTCCCCCTAGGAGCAGATACGCAGTATTTT.